This TCR beta chain was documented in a study of blood T cell repertoires in COVID-19. Background on the study: Material from acute and convalescent COVID-19 was sourced from the United States, Italy and Spain. PBMCs, B-cell-depleted T cells, or T cells were the source of the cDNA or gDNA that made up the material.

Methods used by the authors: Reference gene primer amplification in the assay estimated nucleated cell counts. The repertoire was sequenced with immunoSEQ multiplex PCR; TCRdb's copy has only in-frame clones and lacks some. V, J and clone size were drawn from that table, and D and trimming were deduced from the DNA. The sample has tens of thousands of clones; 65% to 90% are singletons. The table lists this clone with a count of one. CDR1 MNHEY and CDR2 SVGAGI come from the germline V gene. The CDR3 covers 13 residues. V gave up 2 bases and J gave up 4 bases, with 8 bases separating them. This TCR was sampled from a human donor in a cohort sampled during active COVID-19. V usage is TRBV6-5 and J usage is TRBJ1-2, with a weak D call TRBD1 (5 bases). Sequencing input: peripheral blood. The DNA of the CDR3 is TGTGCCAGCAGTTACGCAGGGTTCTATGGCTACACCTTC. It encodes CASSYAGFYGYTF.